This T cell receptor (beta chain) was recovered during a study of memory CD4+ T cells and cytomegalovirus serostatus. The sort gate was single viable CD3+CD4+CD8-CD45RO+ cells for memory CD4+ T cells. Profiling relied on immunoSEQ multiplex PCR, and the TCRdb table lists in-frame clones only, not all of them. In the table there are 50,000 to 75,000 clones, 82% of which are singletons. Sequencing was done on a sample of memory CD4+ T cells from blood. The sequence was obtained from an adult in good health and CMV-seronegative.

The CDR3: CASSLASLRRPAGSTDTQYF. The DNA of the CDR3 is TGCGCCAGCAGCTTGGCCAGCCTTCGGCGGCCAGCGGGGAGCACAGATACGCAGTATTTT. The V gene is TRBV5-1, the J gene TRBJ2-3; 7 positions match TRBD2. After removal of 0 bases from V and 0 bases from J, the junction contained 16 bases not matched to a gene. CDR3 size: 20 residues. Germline CDR1 is SGHRS and CDR2 is YFSETQ.